The rows below give T cell receptor beta chains drawn from one sample of a study of CD8 T cells in Susac syndrome. TCRdb passed the immunoSEQ multiplex PCR reads through MiXCR, listing each CDR3 protein once. The sample lists approximately 190,000 distinct CDR3 sequences, about 95% occurring once. Sequences were obtained from CD4+ T cells from PBMCs. Receptors were obtained from a human donor with multiple sclerosis. Each CDR3 is given with its conserved first and last residue. Fields, in order: clone size, J gene, D gene, V gene, CDR3 DNA, CDR3 protein. The D gene is left open where the match is weak. Size is omitted from some rows. Given values are once, few, many or a class for expanded clones.

- TRBJ2-1 - TRBV12-3/TRBV12-4 TGTGCCAGCAGTCCCCTCCTCCCCGGGGGGTTCTTC CASSPLLPGGFF
- TRBJ2-5 TRBD2 TRBV4-2 TGTGCCAGCAGCCAAGAATTCCTAGCGGGGGGTATTCAAGAGACCCAGTACTTC CASSQEFLAGGIQETQYF
- TRBJ2-3 - TRBV4-1 TGCGCCAGCAGCCAAGAAGGCCCAGATACGCAGTATTTT CASSQEGPDTQYF
- TRBJ2-3 - TRBV20-1 TGCAGTGCTAGAGGAGGGCGGGGAAGCACAGATACGCAGTATTTT CSARGGRGSTDTQYF
- TRBJ2-6 - TRBV24-1 TGTGCCACCGCACCGCAGGGGTTGGCTGGGGCCAACGTCCTGACTTTC CATAPQGLAGANVLTF
- TRBJ2-1 TRBD1 TRBV7-8 TGTGCCAGCAGCCACCCGGGACAGGGCAACGAGCAGTTCTTC CASSHPGQGNEQFF
- TRBJ2-7 TRBD1 TRBV6-1 TGTGCCAGCAGTGTCGAGACAGGGTTATTCGAGCAGTACTTC CASSVETGLFEQYF
- TRBJ2-5 - TRBV3-1 TGTGCCAGCAGCCGCCGGTCGGACCAAGAGACCCAGTACTTC CASSRRSDQETQYF
- TRBJ2-3 TRBD2 TRBV30 TGTGCCTGGAGTGTAATGCTAGCGGGAGCAGATACGCAGTATTTT CAWSVMLAGADTQYF
- TRBJ2-5 TRBD1 TRBV29-1 TGCAGCGTTGTAACAGGGGCCGCTGGGCAAGAGACCCAGTACTTC CSVVTGAAGQETQYF
- TRBJ2-5 - TRBV20-1 TGCAGTGCGGTCCGGGGCTCTCAAGAGACCCAGTACTTC CSAVRGSQETQYF
- TRBJ2-5 TRBD2 TRBV14 TGTGCCAGCAGCCAGACGTTCGGGGGGCAAGAGACCCAGTACTTC CASSQTFGGQETQYF
- TRBJ1-5 TRBD1 TRBV18 TGTGCCAGCTCACCGAGGGGGCTTTCGGACCAGCCCCAGCATTTT CASSPRGLSDQPQHF
- TRBJ1-1 - TRBV15 TGTGCCACCAGCAGAGATCTGACCCCGAGAGCTTTCTTT CATSRDLTPRAFF
- TRBJ2-2 TRBD1 TRBV9 TGTGCCAGCAGCGCCAGACAGGGGCGACCCGGGGAGCTGTTTTTT CASSARQGRPGELFF
- TRBJ2-6 - TRBV5-6 TGTGCCAGCAGCTTGCAGTCTGGGGCCAACGTCCTGACTTTC CASSLQSGANVLTF
- TRBJ2-7 - TRBV12-5 TGTGCTAGTGCCCTCGGCGGAACCTACGAGCAGTACTTC CASALGGTYEQYF
- TRBJ1-4 - TRBV30 TGTGCCTGCGGGTGGGGCGCAGGAAAACTGTTTTTT CACGWGAGKLFF
- TRBJ1-2 TRBD1 TRBV5-1 TGCGCCAGCAGCGGAACGGACAGGGATGGCTACACCTTC CASSGTDRDGYTF
- TRBJ2-5 TRBD1 TRBV7-6 TGTGCCAGCAGCTCCGAGGACAGGTCCCAAGAGACCCAGTACTTC CASSSEDRSQETQYF
- TRBJ2-1 - TRBV7-3 TGTGCCAGCAGCCCGACCTCAGGGTACGATGAGCAGTTCTTC CASSPTSGYDEQFF
- TRBJ1-5 - TRBV7-9 TGTGCCAGCAGCTGGCACGATAGCAATCAGCCCCAGCATTTT CASSWHDSNQPQHF
- TRBJ1-2 - TRBV20-1 TGCAGTGCGCCCCTTTCCATCCGTGACTATGGCTACACCTTC CSAPLSIRDYGYTF
- TRBJ2-3 TRBD1 TRBV6-1 TGTGCCAGCAGCTGGAATGGACAGGGGCGGACAGATACGCAGTATTTT CASSWNGQGRTDTQYF
- TRBJ2-1 TRBD2 TRBV28 TGTGCCAGCAGTCCAAGTCTAGCGGGAAGGTCGTTGGAGCAGTTCTTC CASSPSLAGRSLEQFF
- TRBJ1-1 - TRBV4-2 TGTGCCAGCAGCCAAGAATCTGAGATGAACACTGAAGCTTTCTTT CASSQESEMNTEAFF
- TRBJ2-5 TRBD1 TRBV29-1 TGCAGCGCCCTGTGGGGGACAGGTGGACAAGAGACCCAGTACTTC CSALWGTGGQETQYF
- TRBJ1-2 - TRBV3-1 TGTGCCAGCAGCCAGAACTCAATCTGGGGGGATGGCTACACCTTC CASSQNSIWGDGYTF
- TRBJ2-1 - TRBV18 TGTGCCAGCTCACCTCAGGACGGGGAGCAGTTCTTC CASSPQDGEQFF
- TRBJ2-7 - TRBV12-3/TRBV12-4 TGTGCCAGCAGTTTATGGCAGATCAGACCGAAGGGCGAGCAGTACTTC CASSLWQIRPKGEQYF
- TRBJ2-7 TRBD1 TRBV20-1 TGCAGTGCTAGACTGGACAGGGGGCGGTACGAGCAGTACTTC CSARLDRGRYEQYF
- TRBJ1-3 TRBD1 TRBV14 TGTGCCAGCAGCCAACCGGGACAGCTCTCTGGAAACACCATATATTTT CASSQPGQLSGNTIYF
- TRBJ2-2 TRBD1 TRBV3-1 TGTGCCAGCAGCGACAGGGCTAACACCGGGGAGCTGTTTTTT CASSDRANTGELFF
- TRBJ1-3 - TRBV3-1 TGTGCCAGCAACCAAGGGGCAGGCACCATATATTTT CASNQGAGTIYF
- TRBJ2-7 - TRBV6-1 TGTGCCAGTTTGGGGGCCGCCTACGAGCAGTACTTC CASLGAAYEQYF
- TRBJ2-3 - TRBV2 TGTGCCAGTACCATTGCCCGAGGGGAGGAGTATTTT CASTIARGEEYF
- TRBJ1-2 - TRBV20-1 TGCAGTGCTGGCGCCGAAGGCTATGGCTACACCTTC CSAGAEGYGYTF
- TRBJ2-7 TRBD1 TRBV7-9 TGTGCCAGCAGCCCCATGTCCGGGACAGGTTACGAGCAGTACTTC CASSPMSGTGYEQYF
- TRBJ2-5 - TRBV19 TGTGCCAGCGCGGATTCATCGTACCAAGAGACCCAGTACTTC CASADSSYQETQYF
- TRBJ2-7 TRBD2 TRBV20-1 TGCAGTGCTAGAGGCCCGGGACTAGCGGTTGAGCAGTACTTC CSARGPGLAVEQYF
- TRBJ2-2 - TRBV9 TGTGCCAGCAGCCCCCCCAAGGGAACCGGGGAGCTGTTTTTT CASSPPKGTGELFF
- TRBJ1-5 - TRBV20-1 TGCAGTGCTAGAAGGGAGGGGCAGCCCCAGCATTTT CSARREGQPQHF
- TRBJ2-3 - TRBV28 TGTGCCAGCAGTTCCCCTGGGGGGACATCGGCGGGAGTACCAGATACGCAGTATTTT CASSSPGGTSAGVPDTQYF
- TRBJ2-3 TRBD1 TRBV6-4 TGTGCCAGCAGTGAACACAGGGGTGCGCAGTATTTT CASSEHRGAQYF
- TRBJ1-5 - TRBV27 TGTGCCAGCAGCCGAGTTAATCAGCCCCAGCATTTT CASSRVNQPQHF
- TRBJ2-3 - TRBV4-2 TGTGCCAGCAGCCAAGTAAGTGGGAGGTCAACAGATACGCAGTATTTT CASSQVSGRSTDTQYF
- TRBJ2-5 - TRBV10-3 TGTGCCATCAGTGAACCAGCCCAGGAGACCCAGTACTTC CAISEPAQETQYF
once TRBJ2-5 - TRBV7-3 TGTGCCAGCAGCCACGGGGACGCGGGCGAGACCCAGTACTTC CASSHGDAGETQYF